Below are 25 T cell receptor beta chains sequenced from a single sample in a study of CD8+ T cells in alopecia areata. Extraction and reverse transcription of RNA yielded cDNA as the sequencing template. Profiling relied on immunoSEQ multiplex PCR, and the TCRdb table lists in-frame clones only, not all of them. This sample carries hundreds of thousands of clones, about 62% of them seen once, and the ten largest clones take about 0.93%. Treatment indicated: oral pan-JAK inhibitor, 5-10 mg twice daily. The specimen was CD4+ T cells sorted from blood, collected at approximately week 51, from a patient treated with tofacitinib. The receptor set was obtained from a human donor with alopecia areata.

The chain links TRBV11-2 to TRBJ1-3, with TRBD1 matching over 9 bases. Looked up from germline, CDR1 is SGHAT and CDR2 is FQNNGV. After removal of 2 bases from V and 0 bases from J, the junction contained 8 bases not matched to a gene. The CDR3 is made up of 18 amino acids. The CDR3 loop reads CASSLTVPGQGSGNTIYF. In DNA form, the CDR3 reads TGTGCCAGCAGCTTAACGGTGCCGGGACAGGGCTCTGGAAACACCATATATTTT. The whole variable domain, filled in from reference TRBV11-2 and TRBJ1-3, reads EAGVAQSPRYKIIEKRQSVAFWCNPISGHATLYWYQQILGQGPKLLIQFQNNGVVDDSQLPKDRFSAERLKGVDSTLKIQPAKLEDSAVYLCASSLTVPGQGSGNTIYFGEGSWLTVV.

The chain couples TRBV6-5 to TRBJ1-1; a weak D match, TRBD1 (5 bases). Germline V gives CDR1 MNHEY, CDR2 SVGAGI. This CDR3 has 15 residues. Trimming shortened V by 4 bases and J by 3 bases, and 15 bases separated the two germline ends. This CDR3 reads CASSFAGLVHTEAFF. The CDR3 DNA is TGTGCCAGCAGTTTCGCAGGGCTAGTCCACACTGAAGCTTTCTTT.

The chain is built from TRBV4-1 and TRBJ1-6; no firm D call. Germline loops: CDR1 MGHRA, CDR2 YSYEKL. CDR3 length: 16 residues. V was pared by 0 bases and J by 7 bases, with 13 bases between. Written as DNA, the CDR3 is TGCGCCAGCAGCCAAGAAGTCCCCGGGTCGAATTCACCCCTCCACTTT. It translates to CASSQEVPGSNSPLHF.

This chain uses TRBV19 with TRBJ2-1; D gene unclear. V was pared by 3 bases and J by 5 bases, with 11 bases between. This CDR3 contains 14 residues. Germline lookup yields CDR1 LNHDA and CDR2 SQIVND (reference sequence). This CDR3 reads CASSIGQENNEQFF. In DNA form, the CDR3 reads TGTGCCAGTAGTATTGGGCAGGAAAACAATGAGCAGTTCTTC.

This clone was detected only once. This chain joins TRBV7-3 and TRBJ2-2, with a weak D call TRBD2 (5 bases). The CDR3 length is 14 residues. The germline CDR1 and CDR2 sequences are SGHTA and FQGTGA. V lost 5 bases and J 5 bases, leaving 12 bases between the germline ends. The CDR3: CASSRGSRTGELFF. DNA of the CDR3: TGTGCCAGCAGCCGGGGATCCAGGACCGGGGAGCTGTTTTTT.

The rearrangement links TRBV9 to TRBJ1-4; 8 nucleotides line up with TRBD1. Germline loops: CDR1 SGDLS, CDR2 YYNGEE. After removal of 7 bases from V and 4 bases from J, the junction contained 3 bases not matched to a gene. The CDR3 is 13 residues long. The CDR3 region is CASGQGGNEKLFF. Written as DNA, the CDR3 is TGTGCCAGCGGACAGGGAGGTAATGAAAAACTGTTTTTT.

This clone was observed a few times. V is TRBV4-3 and J is TRBJ2-7; D may be TRBD1 (7 bases). This CDR3 comprises 14 residues. Trimming removed 0 bases at V and 4 bases at J, with 10 bases between. Germline CDR1 and CDR2: LGHNA and YSLEER. Written as DNA, the CDR3 is TGCGCCAGCAGCCAAGAGCCAGGGGGGTACGAGCAGTACTTC. It yields the protein CASSQEPGGYEQYF.

J is TRBJ2-7 and V is TRBV30; D gene ambiguous. Germline assignment: CDR1 GTSNPN and CDR2 SVGIG (reference sequence). The CDR3 covers 14 residues. Trimming removed 0 bases at V and 0 bases at J, with 9 bases between. For the CDR3, the DNA is TGTGCCTGGAGTGTACTGGGAAGCTCCTACGAGCAGTACTTC. The encoded protein is CAWSVLGSSYEQYF.

This rearrangement joins TRBV5-1 to TRBJ2-3, with 8 bases aligning to TRBD2. The CDR3 loop spans 18 amino acids. The V gene end was trimmed by 4 bases and the J gene end by 6 bases; junction bases not matched to a gene: 19. CDR1 SGHRS and CDR2 YFSETQ come from the germline V gene. CDR3 loop: CASSRSSLGLVGGDTQYF. The CDR3 region has the DNA TGCGCCAGCAGCCGCTCCAGCCTGGGACTAGTGGGTGGCGATACGCAGTATTTT.

The chain combines TRBV27 with TRBJ1-2; 10 bases are shared with TRBD1. Germline CDR1 reads MNHEY; CDR2 reads SMNVEV (reference sequence). The CDR3 has 15 amino acids. J gave up 4 bases and V 6 bases, and 8 bases lay outside the gene matches. This CDR3 reads CASRKTGGAGYGYTF. In DNA form, the CDR3 reads TGTGCCAGCAGGAAGACAGGGGGCGCGGGCTATGGCTACACCTTC.

The gene calls are TRBV29-1 and TRBJ2-2; D not certain. Trimming removed 3 bases at V and 2 bases at J, with 4 bases between. Germline lookup yields CDR1 SQVTM and CDR2 ANQGSEA. This CDR3 is built from 12 residues. In DNA, the CDR3 is TGCAGCGTTGAGTTCAACACCGGGGAGCTGTTTTTT. Its translation is CSVEFNTGELFF.

The V gene is TRBV9, the J gene TRBJ2-1; D is uncertain. The CDR3 has 16 amino acids. The germline CDR1 and CDR2 sequences are SGDLS and YYNGEE. Trimming removed 4 bases at V and 0 bases at J, with 14 bases between. The CDR3 here is CASSPPGLSSYNEQFF. DNA of the CDR3: TGTGCCAGCAGCCCTCCCGGGCTAAGCTCCTACAATGAGCAGTTCTTC. The full variable domain, its missing parts supplied by reference TRBV9 and TRBJ2-1, is DSGVTQTPKHLITATGQRVTLRCSPRSGDLSVYWYQQSLDQGLQFLIQYYNGEERAKGNILERFSAQQFPDLHSELNLSSLELGDSALYFCASSPPGLSSYNEQFFGPGTRLTVL.

The chain recombines TRBV5-6 with TRBJ2-6; D remains ambiguous. The germline CDR1 and CDR2 sequences are SGHDT and YYEEEE. The CDR3 length is 15 residues. The V gene lost 1 base and the J gene lost 4 bases, with 9 bases spanning the gap. The CDR3 protein is CASSLIRTGANVLTF. DNA of the CDR3: TGTGCCAGCAGCTTGATCCGGACCGGGGCCAACGTCCTGACTTTC.

The table lists this clone with a few counts. The chain has TRBV30 and TRBJ2-3, with unresolved D. The CDR3 is made up of 20 amino acids. Germline CDR1 is GTSNPN and CDR2 is SVGIG (reference sequence). With 4 bases removed from V and 0 bases from J, the gap between germline ends came to 29 bases. The DNA for the CDR3 is TGTGCCTGGACGAAGATGGTGTCTGTGGGTATACGTACTAGCACAGATACGCAGTATTTT. Translation gives CAWTKMVSVGIRTSTDTQYF.

The chain recombines TRBV6-6 with TRBJ1-1; no clear D. The CDR3 is made up of 13 amino acids. Germline loops: CDR1 MNHNY, CDR2 SVGAGI (reference sequence). Trimming cost V 2 bases and J 2 bases, with 6 bases left between them. CDR3: CASSYQVNTEAFF. The CDR3 nucleotides are TGTGCCAGCAGTTACCAGGTAAACACTGAAGCTTTCTTT.

The V and J genes are TRBV7-9 and TRBJ2-5, with 8 bases aligning to TRBD2. After removal of 9 bases from V and 4 bases from J, the junction contained 7 bases not matched to a gene. Germline V CDR1 and CDR2: SEHNR, FQNEAQ (reference sequence). The CDR3 extends over 13 amino acids. This CDR3 is CASFSGAGETQYF. The CDR3 DNA sequence: TGTGCCAGTTTTAGCGGGGCGGGAGAGACCCAGTACTTC. The whole variable domain, filled in from reference TRBV7-9 and TRBJ2-5, reads DTGVSQNPRHKITKRGQNVTFRCDPISEHNRLYWYRQTLGQGPEFLTYFQNEAQLEKSRLLSDRFSAERPKGSFSTLEIQRTEQGDSAMYLCASFSGAGETQYFGPGTRLLVL.

CDR3 bases: TGTGCCAGCAGCTTTCCAGGGGGGACCCAGTACTTC. Translation: CASSFPGGTQYF. The rearrangement uses TRBV27 and TRBJ2-5, with 7 bases lining up with TRBD1. Germline values: CDR1 MNHEY, CDR2 SMNVEV (reference sequence). The junction had 5 bases not matched to a gene; V was cut back by 6 bases and J by 7 bases. The CDR3 length is 12 residues.

The chain has TRBV5-1 and TRBJ2-1; D call uncertain. Trimming pared 1 base from V and 9 bases from J, leaving 5 bases between. CDR1 is SGHRS and CDR2 is YFSETQ in the germline V gene. The CDR3 runs to 11 residues. CDR3 in amino acids: CASSLIGEQFF. The DNA of the CDR3 is TGCGCCAGCAGCTTGATTGGTGAGCAGTTCTTC.

This clone was found many times. The gene calls are TRBV7-2 and TRBJ1-2; TRBD1 agrees at 9 bases. The CDR3 has 14 residues. CDR1 and CDR2 (germline): SGHTA, FQGNSA. The V gene end was trimmed by 5 bases and the J gene end by 8 bases; junction bases not matched to a gene: 9. In DNA form, the CDR3 reads TGTGCCAGCAGCACCCACAGGGGGCTAGAAGGCTACACCTTC. Translated, it gives CASSTHRGLEGYTF. Looking up the rest from reference TRBV7-2 and TRBJ1-2 gives the full variable domain: GAGVSQSPSNKVTEKGKDVELRCDPISGHTALYWYRQSLGQGLEFLIYFQGNSAPDKSGLPSDRFSAERTGGSVSTLTIQRTQQEDSAVYLCASSTHRGLEGYTFGSGTRLTVV.

The chain is built from TRBV4-3 and TRBJ1-6; TRBD1 is a possible D gene (5 bases). V was cut by 0 bases and J by 5 bases, with 8 bases left in between. Germline V gives CDR1 LGHNA, CDR2 YSLEER. This CDR3 has 15 residues. The CDR3 DNA reads as TGCGCCAGCAGCCAAGAGTTGACAGATAATTCACCCCTCCACTTT. Residues: CASSQELTDNSPLHF.

This rearrangement joins TRBV7-2 to TRBJ1-3; D remains unclear. V was shortened by 1 base and J by 1 base, with 5 bases between the two germline ends. The germline V gene encodes CDR1 SGHTA and CDR2 FQGNSA. The CDR3 is 14 amino acids. CDR3 region: CASSLVESGNTIYF. The CDR3 DNA reads as TGTGCCAGCAGCTTAGTGGAGTCTGGAAACACCATATATTTT.

The chain is built from TRBV4-1 and TRBJ2-5, with TRBD1 matching 9 bases. There are 15 residues in the CDR3. J was trimmed by 4 bases and V by 5 bases; bases with no gene match: 8. The germline V gene has CDR1 MGHRA and CDR2 YSYEKL. CDR3 in DNA: TGCGCCAGCAGCACGAGGACAGGGGCGATAGAGACCCAGTACTTC. It codes for CASSTRTGAIETQYF.

The chain links TRBV25-1 to TRBJ2-5; TRBD1 matches at 8 bases. Germline CDR1 is MGHDK and CDR2 is SYGVNS. This CDR3 is built from 15 residues. Unmatched junction bases numbered 6, after V lost 1 base and J lost 5 bases. The CDR3: CASSEFPGGSETQYF. CDR3 nucleotide sequence: TGTGCCAGCAGTGAATTCCCAGGGGGCTCGGAGACCCAGTACTTC. The full variable domain, completed using reference TRBV25-1 and TRBJ2-5, is EADIYQTPRYLVIGTGKKITLECSQTMGHDKMYWYQQDPGMELHLIHYSYGVNSTEKGDLSSESTVSRIRTEHFPLTLESARPSHTSQYLCASSEFPGGSETQYFGPGTRLLVL.

The CDR3 DNA sequence: TGTGCCAGCATCCCGGGGAGGATGAACACTGAAGCTTTCTTT. Translating it yields CASIPGRMNTEAFF. The rearrangement uses TRBV2 and TRBJ1-1; D unresolved. Trimming cost V 7 bases and J 0 bases, with 12 bases left between them. Germline lookup yields CDR1 SNHLY and CDR2 FYNNEI. The CDR3 is 14 amino acids. Full variable domain (missing parts from reference TRBV2 and TRBJ1-1): EPEVTQTPSHQVTQMGQEVILRCVPISNHLYFYWYRQILGQKVEFLVSFYNNEISEKSEIFDDQFSVERPDGSNFTLKIRSTKLEDSAMYFCASIPGRMNTEAFFGQGTRLTVV.

The sample holds one count of this clone. The chain carries TRBV6-5 and TRBJ1-2; tentatively, D is TRBD1 (6 bases). Germline CDR1 MNHEY, CDR2 SVGAGI. The V end lost 6 bases, the J end lost 7 bases, and 12 bases lay between the germline ends. CDR3 length: 12 amino acids. This CDR3 is CASSSGVGGYTF. CDR3 coding DNA: TGTGCCAGCAGCTCAGGGGTTGGTGGCTACACCTTC.